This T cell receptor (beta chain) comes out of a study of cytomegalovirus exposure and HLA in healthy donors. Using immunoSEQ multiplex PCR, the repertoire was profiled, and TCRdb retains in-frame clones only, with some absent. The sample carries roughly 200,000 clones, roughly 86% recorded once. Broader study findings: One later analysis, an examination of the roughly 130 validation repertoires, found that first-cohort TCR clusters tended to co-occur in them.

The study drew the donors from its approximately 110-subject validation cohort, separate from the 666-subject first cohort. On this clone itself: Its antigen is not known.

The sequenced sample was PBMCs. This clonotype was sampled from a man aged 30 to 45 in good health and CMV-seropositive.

CDR3 DNA sequence: TGTGCCAGCAGCCGACTAGCGGGAAACACCGGGGAGCTGTTTTTT. It is translated as CASSRLAGNTGELFF. The chain joins TRBV6-1 to TRBJ2-2; TRBD2 agrees at 11 bases. Looked up from germline, CDR1 is MNHNS and CDR2 is SASEGT. This CDR3 comprises 15 residues. V lost 6 bases to trimming and J lost 2 bases; unmatched junction nucleotides: 2.